This section outlines one T cell receptor (beta chain) sequence together with its context. The data derive from a study of technical replicates of blood from a handful of donors. After removal of 0 bases from V and 2 bases from J, the junction contained 8 bases not matched to a gene. The germline gives CDR1 SGHDT, CDR2 YYEEEE. This CDR3 comprises 18 residues. Profiling relied on immunoSEQ multiplex PCR, and the TCRdb table lists in-frame clones only, not all of them. The table records some 85,000 clones, 90% to 95% of them present only once. Sequencing was performed on T cells isolated from PBMCs. The sequence derives from a human donor in good health. The genes are TRBV5-6 and TRBJ2-2; TRBD2 aligns across 9 bases. The CDR3 here is CASSLAMAGGPNTGELFF. DNA for the CDR3: TGTGCCAGCAGCTTGGCCATGGCGGGAGGGCCTAACACCGGGGAGCTGTTTTTT.